These 12 T cell receptor beta chains were sequenced from one sample in a study of cytomegalovirus exposure and HLA in healthy donors. This PCR relied on a set of 60 Vbeta primers and 13 Jbeta primers. Data came from immunoSEQ multiplex PCR; TCRdb stores just in-frame clones and leaves some out. The data show roughly 160,000 clones, approximately 77% seen once. Sequencing was carried out using PBMCs. Receptors were obtained from a man aged 45 to 65 in good health and CMV-seropositive.

This chain links TRBV6-1 with TRBJ1-5; no clear D gene. Looked up from germline, CDR1 is MNHNS and CDR2 is SASEGT. Trimming took 4 bases from V and 7 from J, leaving 14 bases between them. This CDR3 is built from 14 residues. DNA of the CDR3: TGTGCCAGCAGTGCCGCCTGGGGAGGGCAGCCCCAGCATTTT. Translation gives CASSAAWGGQPQHF.

This sequence joins TRBV14 and TRBJ1-2; possibly TRBD1 for D (6 bases). V was clipped by 4 bases and J by 4 bases, with 10 bases between them. The CDR3 is made up of 13 amino acids. The germline gives CDR1 SGHDN, CDR2 FVKESK. The CDR3 sequence: CASSLLDSYGYTF. Written as DNA, the CDR3 is TGTGCCAGCAGCCTACTGGACAGCTATGGCTACACCTTC. Together with reference TRBV14 and TRBJ1-2, the CDR3 gives the full variable domain: EAGVTQFPSHSVIEKGQTVTLRCDPISGHDNLYWYRRVMGKEIKFLLHFVKESKQDESGMPNNRFLAERTGGTYSTLKVQPAELEDSGVYFCASSLLDSYGYTFGSGTRLTVV.

The rearrangement links TRBV30 to TRBJ1-3, with D possibly being TRBD1 (5 bases). The CDR3 totals 15 residues. V lost 5 bases and J 1 base, leaving 15 bases between the germline ends. In germline, CDR1 is GTSNPN, CDR2 SVGIG (reference sequence). The CDR3 DNA is TGTGCCTGGGCACGCGTAGGGGTATCTGGAAACACCATATATTTT. Amino acid sequence: CAWARVGVSGNTIYF.

The chain is built from TRBV5-4 and TRBJ1-2; TRBD1 aligns across 8 bases. The germline gives CDR1 SGHNT, CDR2 YYREEE (reference sequence). Trimming cost V 4 bases and J 0 bases; bases outside gene matches: 5. The CDR3 runs 15 residues. CDR3: CASSSGDRTNYGYTF. CDR3 nucleotides: TGTGCCAGCAGCAGTGGGGACAGGACTAACTATGGCTACACCTTC.

This clone has only a few counts. The CDR3: CASSVTGGGNGYTF. For the CDR3, the DNA is TGTGCCAGCAGTGTCACAGGGGGAGGGAATGGCTACACCTTC. The chain has TRBV25-1 and TRBJ1-2; the match to TRBD1 covers 8 bases. Germline trimming cut 4 bases from V and 6 bases from J; bases unmatched to any gene: 7. This CDR3 contains 14 residues. The V gene's germline CDR1 is MGHDK and CDR2 SYGVNS.

This clone was observed a single time. The chain uses TRBV27 and TRBJ2-1; 7 bases map to TRBD2. This CDR3 has 13 amino acids. With 5 bases clipped from V and 8 bases from J, the junction kept 6 bases outside the gene matches. From germline, CDR1 is MNHEY and CDR2 SMNVEV (reference sequence). The CDR3 spells CASSNGRLDEQFF. The CDR3 DNA follows: TGTGCCAGCAGTAACGGGAGGTTGGATGAGCAGTTCTTC.

The chain recombines TRBV10-3 with TRBJ2-1; tentatively, D is TRBD2 (5 bases). CDR3 length: 11 amino acids. The V gene's germline CDR1 is ENHRY and CDR2 SYGVKD. The V end was cut by 5 bases, the J end by 13 bases, with 12 bases between. CDR3 loop: CAISPDYQQFF. The CDR3 DNA reads as TGTGCCATCAGTCCCGACTACCAACAGTTCTTC.

This chain connects TRBV5-4 to TRBJ2-6; tentative D call: TRBD1 (5 bases). Germline lookup yields CDR1 SGHNT and CDR2 YYREEE (reference sequence). This CDR3 is built from 17 residues. V was clipped by 4 bases and J by 2 bases, with 16 bases between them. The CDR3 DNA sequence: TGTGCCAGCAGCGATGGCAGGGTCTCAACTGGGGCCAACGTCCTGACTTTC. It specifies CASSDGRVSTGANVLTF.

This chain links TRBV5-1 with TRBJ2-5; possible D gene TRBD1, 6 bases. Judging by the DNA end, TRBJ2-7 fits better; the J call may be wrong. This CDR3 has 14 residues. CDR1 is SGHRS, CDR2 YFSETQ, per germline. In DNA form, the CDR3 reads TGCGCCAGCAGCTTGGACAGGGCCACCTACGAGCAGTACTTC. As protein: CASSLDRATYEQYF.

The chain recombines TRBV18 with TRBJ1-1, with D perhaps matching TRBD1 (6 bases). Germline V gene sequence: CDR1 KGHSH, CDR2 LQKENI. Deletions cut 1 base from V and 4 bases from J, with 19 bases between. CDR3 length: 17 amino acids. The CDR3 region has the DNA TGTGCCAGCTCACCACTGGAATTGAGGTCAGGGGCCACTGAAGCTTTCTTT. Its translation is CASSPLELRSGATEAFF.

The chain carries TRBV6-5 and TRBJ2-1, with 11 positions matching TRBD1. Germline values: CDR1 MNHEY, CDR2 SVGAGI. The CDR3 length is 15 residues. The ends lost 4 bases at V and 7 bases at J; junction bases unmatched: 6. The CDR3 loop reads CASSSWTGGSNEQFF. The CDR3, as DNA: TGTGCCAGCAGTTCATGGACAGGGGGCTCGAATGAGCAGTTCTTC.

V gene TRBV25-1 combines with J gene TRBJ1-2; 11 bases map to TRBD1. V lost 2 bases, J lost 8 bases, and 7 bases stayed unmatched. The CDR3 extends over 15 amino acids. Germline loops: CDR1 MGHDK, CDR2 SYGVNS. The CDR3, as DNA: TGTGCCAGCAGTGAAGGAGGGACAGGGGGGGTCGGCTACACCTTC. Its translation: CASSEGGTGGVGYTF.